This T cell receptor (beta chain) appears in the sequencing data of a study of blood T cell repertoires in COVID-19. Study as a whole: Researchers got acute and convalescent COVID-19 samples from the United States, Italy and Spain. The cDNA or gDNA used as material had been derived from T cells, B-cell-depleted T cells, or PBMCs.

The CDR3 runs to 17 residues. Looked up from germline, CDR1 is MGHRA and CDR2 is YSYEKL. Trimming shortened V by 4 bases and J by 1 base, and 19 bases separated the two germline ends. Authors' methods: For nucleated cells, counts were estimated from reference gene primer amplification. TCRdb keeps only in-frame clones here, not all; method: immunoSEQ multiplex PCR. Clone size and V and J calls were adopted from that table, with D and trimming inferred from the DNA. The sample contains approximately 250,000 clones, approximately 89% of which appear only once. The J gene is TRBJ1-1, the V gene TRBV4-1, with D perhaps TRBD1 (5 bases). The receptor comes from a middle-aged man with active or convalescent COVID-19. Sequencing used peripheral blood. The CDR3 loop reads CASSRLPGDGRNTEAFF. The CDR3 DNA follows: TGCGCCAGCAGCCGGTTGCCGGGGGACGGACGGAACACTGAAGCTTTCTTT.